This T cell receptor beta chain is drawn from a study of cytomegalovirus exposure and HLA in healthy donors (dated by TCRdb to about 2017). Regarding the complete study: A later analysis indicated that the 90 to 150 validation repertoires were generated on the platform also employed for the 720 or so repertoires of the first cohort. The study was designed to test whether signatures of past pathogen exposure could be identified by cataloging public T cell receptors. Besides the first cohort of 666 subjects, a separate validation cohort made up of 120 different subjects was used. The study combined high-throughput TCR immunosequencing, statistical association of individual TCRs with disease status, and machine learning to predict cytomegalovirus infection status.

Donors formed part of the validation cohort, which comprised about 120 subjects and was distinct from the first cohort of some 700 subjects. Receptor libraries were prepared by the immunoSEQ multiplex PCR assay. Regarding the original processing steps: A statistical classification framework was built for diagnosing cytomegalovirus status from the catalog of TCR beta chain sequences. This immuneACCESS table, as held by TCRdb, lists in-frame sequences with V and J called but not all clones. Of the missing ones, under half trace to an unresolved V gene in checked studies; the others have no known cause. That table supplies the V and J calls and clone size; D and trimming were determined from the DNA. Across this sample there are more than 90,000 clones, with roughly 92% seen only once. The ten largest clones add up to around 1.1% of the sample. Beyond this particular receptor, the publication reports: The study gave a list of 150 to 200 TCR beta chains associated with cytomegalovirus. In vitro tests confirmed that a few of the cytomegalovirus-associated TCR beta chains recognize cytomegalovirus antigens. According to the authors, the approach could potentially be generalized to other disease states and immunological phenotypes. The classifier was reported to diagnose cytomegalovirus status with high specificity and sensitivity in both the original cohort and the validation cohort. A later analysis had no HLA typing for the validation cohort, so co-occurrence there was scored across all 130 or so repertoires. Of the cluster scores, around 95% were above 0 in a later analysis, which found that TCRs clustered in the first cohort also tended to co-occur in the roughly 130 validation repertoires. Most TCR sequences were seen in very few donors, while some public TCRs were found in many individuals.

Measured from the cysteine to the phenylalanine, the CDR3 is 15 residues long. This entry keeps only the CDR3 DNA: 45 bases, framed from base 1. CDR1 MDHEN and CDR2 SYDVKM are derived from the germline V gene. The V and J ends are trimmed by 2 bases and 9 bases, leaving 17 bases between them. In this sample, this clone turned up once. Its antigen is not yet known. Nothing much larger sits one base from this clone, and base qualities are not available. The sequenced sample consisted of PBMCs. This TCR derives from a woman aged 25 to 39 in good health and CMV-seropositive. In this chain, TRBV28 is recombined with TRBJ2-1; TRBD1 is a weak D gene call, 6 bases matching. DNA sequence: TGTGCCAGCAGTTTAGGTGGGACATTTTCGCCTGAGCAGTTCTTC. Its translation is CASSLGGTFSPEQFF.